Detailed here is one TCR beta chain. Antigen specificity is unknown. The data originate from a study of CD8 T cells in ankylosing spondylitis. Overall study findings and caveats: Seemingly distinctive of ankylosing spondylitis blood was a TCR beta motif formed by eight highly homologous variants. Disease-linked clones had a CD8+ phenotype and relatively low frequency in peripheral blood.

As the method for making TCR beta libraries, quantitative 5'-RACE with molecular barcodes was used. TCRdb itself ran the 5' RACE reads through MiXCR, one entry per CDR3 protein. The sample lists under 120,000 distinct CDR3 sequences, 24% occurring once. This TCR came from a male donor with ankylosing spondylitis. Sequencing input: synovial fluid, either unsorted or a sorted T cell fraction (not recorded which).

In nucleotides, the CDR3 is TGTGCCAGCAGCCAAGGACAGGGGAGACGTAGCGAGCAGTACTTC. It specifies CASSQGQGRRSEQYF. The V and J genes are TRBV14 and TRBJ2-7; 8 positions agree with TRBD1. The CDR3 has 15 amino acids. V trimming: 1 base; J trimming: 6 bases; junction bases outside the gene matches: 8. The germline V gene has CDR1 SGHDN and CDR2 FVKESK.